This paragraph reports one T cell receptor (beta chain). The source of the sample is a study of blood T cell repertoires in COVID-19. Overall study context: Acute and convalescent COVID-19 samples came from the United States, Italy and Spain. From T cells, B-cell-depleted T cells, or PBMCs came the material, which was cDNA or gDNA.

The CDR3 totals 13 residues. Trimming cost V 0 bases and J 5 bases, with 6 bases left between them. The germline CDR1 and CDR2 sequences are SGHAT and FQNNGV. The authors' processing: Estimation of nucleated cell counts relied on the amplification of reference gene primers. Measured with immunoSEQ multiplex PCR; TCRdb has only the in-frame clones, and not every one. V and J calls plus clone size are reproduced from that table; the DNA served to infer D and trimming. Of 110,000 to 150,000 clones in the sample, 84% were seen once. The chain recombines TRBV11-2 with TRBJ2-3; D gene unclear. The TCR originated in a human donor in a cohort sampled during active COVID-19. Sequences were obtained from peripheral blood. The CDR3 DNA reads as TGTGCCAGCAGCTTAGAGCTCGGAGATACGCAGTATTTT. It codes for CASSLELGDTQYF.